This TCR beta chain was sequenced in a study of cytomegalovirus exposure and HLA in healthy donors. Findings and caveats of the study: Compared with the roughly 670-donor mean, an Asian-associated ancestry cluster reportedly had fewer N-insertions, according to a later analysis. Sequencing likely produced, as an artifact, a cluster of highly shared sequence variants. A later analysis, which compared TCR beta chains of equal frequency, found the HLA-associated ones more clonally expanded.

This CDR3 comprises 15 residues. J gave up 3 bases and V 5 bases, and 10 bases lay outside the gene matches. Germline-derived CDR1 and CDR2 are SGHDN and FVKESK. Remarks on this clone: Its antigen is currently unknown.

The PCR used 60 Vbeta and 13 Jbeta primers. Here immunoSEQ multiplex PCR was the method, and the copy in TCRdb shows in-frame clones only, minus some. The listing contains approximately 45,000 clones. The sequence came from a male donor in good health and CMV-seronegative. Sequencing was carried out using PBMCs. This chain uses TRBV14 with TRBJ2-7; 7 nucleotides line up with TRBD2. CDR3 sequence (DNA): TGTGCCAGCAGCAAAGTGGGTAGCGGGTACTACGAGCAGTACTTC. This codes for CASSKVGSGYYEQYF. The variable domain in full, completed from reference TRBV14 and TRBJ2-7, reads EAGVTQFPSHSVIEKGQTVTLRCDPISGHDNLYWYRRVMGKEIKFLLHFVKESKQDESGMPNNRFLAERTGGTYSTLKVQPAELEDSGVYFCASSKVGSGYYEQYFGPGTRLTVT.